A selection of T cell receptor beta chains follows, all from one sample in a study of cytomegalovirus exposure and HLA in healthy donors. Method: immunoSEQ multiplex PCR; TCRdb's copy keeps in-frame clones and lacks some. Found here are 80,000 to 95,000 clones, nearly 70% of them singletons; the top ten hold roughly 16%. The sequencing sample was made of PBMCs. These receptors originate from a woman in her 50s in good health and CMV-seropositive. The CDR3 runs from the conserved cysteine through the conserved F or W. Fields, in order: V gene, J gene, D gene, clone size, CDR3 protein, CDR3 DNA. D genes are given only for firm matches. Only part of the rows carry a size: once, few, many, or a class if the clone is expanded.

v_call: TRBV28
j_call: TRBJ2-7
d_call: NA
clone_size: NA
cdr3_aa: CASSPAASALVEQYF
cdr3_nt: TGTGCCAGCAGCCCGGCGGCATCAGCTTTGGTCGAGCAGTACTTC

v_call: TRBV11-1
j_call: TRBJ2-5
d_call: TRBD2
clone_size: NA
cdr3_aa: CASSQSELAGGVETQYF
cdr3_nt: TGTGCCAGCAGCCAGAGCGAACTAGCGGGAGGCGTGGAGACCCAGTACTTC

v_call: TRBV18
j_call: TRBJ1-1
d_call: NA
clone_size: NA
cdr3_aa: CASSSTGMNTEAFF
cdr3_nt: TGTGCCAGCTCATCAACGGGGATGAACACTGAAGCTTTCTTT

v_call: TRBV6-6
j_call: TRBJ2-5
d_call: NA
clone_size: NA
cdr3_aa: CASLERETQYF
cdr3_nt: TGTGCCAGCCTTGAGCGGGAGACCCAGTACTTC

v_call: TRBV29-1
j_call: TRBJ1-1
d_call: NA
clone_size: NA
cdr3_aa: CSVEAPLEAFF
cdr3_nt: TGCAGCGTTGAAGCTCCCCTTGAAGCTTTCTTT

v_call: TRBV27
j_call: TRBJ2-5
d_call: TRBD2
clone_size: once
cdr3_aa: CASTDPGTGGLGGQYF
cdr3_nt: TGTGCCAGCACGGATCCAGGGACTGGCGGGTTGGGGGGGCAGTACTTC

v_call: TRBV5-5
j_call: TRBJ2-3
d_call: NA
clone_size: NA
cdr3_aa: CASSFGGWDTQYF
cdr3_nt: TGTGCCAGCAGCTTCGGGGGTTGGGATACGCAGTATTTT

v_call: TRBV6-4
j_call: TRBJ2-1
d_call: TRBD2
clone_size: NA
cdr3_aa: CASRPTGTSYNEQFF
cdr3_nt: TGTGCCAGCAGACCGACCGGGACTAGCTACAATGAGCAGTTCTTC

v_call: TRBV4-1
j_call: TRBJ2-1
d_call: TRBD1
clone_size: NA
cdr3_aa: CASSQGTGNYEQFF
cdr3_nt: TGCGCCAGCAGCCAAGGGACAGGCAACTATGAGCAGTTCTTC

v_call: TRBV27
j_call: TRBJ2-7
d_call: NA
clone_size: few
cdr3_aa: CASSRQGTPAYEQYF
cdr3_nt: TGTGCCAGCTCCCGACAAGGGACACCCGCCTACGAGCAGTACTTC

v_call: TRBV27
j_call: TRBJ1-2
d_call: NA
clone_size: few
cdr3_aa: CASSSSPGTHYGYTF
cdr3_nt: TGTGCCAGCAGTTCATCTCCCGGGACACACTATGGCTACACCTTC

v_call: TRBV6-4
j_call: TRBJ2-1
d_call: TRBD2
clone_size: NA
cdr3_aa: CASSRLAGGYNEQFF
cdr3_nt: TGTGCCAGCAGTAGACTAGCGGGAGGGTACAATGAGCAGTTCTTC

v_call: TRBV7-2
j_call: TRBJ2-2
d_call: NA
clone_size: NA
cdr3_aa: CASSVSGTPVGGGELFF
cdr3_nt: TGTGCCAGCAGCGTATCCGGGACCCCGGTGGGGGGCGGGGAGCTGTTTTTT

v_call: TRBV9
j_call: TRBJ2-4
d_call: NA
clone_size: NA
cdr3_aa: CASSDGGGENIQYF
cdr3_nt: TGTGCCAGCAGCGACGGCGGCGGGGAAAACATTCAGTACTTC

v_call: TRBV5-4
j_call: TRBJ2-6
d_call: NA
clone_size: NA
cdr3_aa: CASRFDSSGANVLTF
cdr3_nt: TGTGCCAGCAGGTTCGACAGCTCTGGGGCCAACGTCCTGACTTTC

v_call: TRBV19
j_call: TRBJ2-1
d_call: TRBD1
clone_size: NA
cdr3_aa: CASSTRQGNNEQFF
cdr3_nt: TGTGCCAGTAGTACTCGACAGGGGAACAATGAGCAGTTCTTC

v_call: TRBV29-1
j_call: TRBJ2-6
d_call: NA
clone_size: NA
cdr3_aa: CSVESGFSGANVLTF
cdr3_nt: TGCAGCGTTGAATCGGGGTTCTCTGGGGCCAACGTCCTGACTTTC

v_call: TRBV2
j_call: TRBJ1-5
d_call: TRBD1
clone_size: NA
cdr3_aa: CASSGKGASNQPQHF
cdr3_nt: TGTGCCAGCAGTGGGAAGGGGGCAAGCAATCAGCCCCAGCATTTT

v_call: TRBV18
j_call: TRBJ2-7
d_call: NA
clone_size: few
cdr3_aa: CASSQGTGPSYEQYF
cdr3_nt: TGTGCCAGCTCACAAGGGACTGGCCCTTCCTACGAGCAGTACTTC

v_call: TRBV9
j_call: TRBJ2-1
d_call: NA
clone_size: NA
cdr3_aa: CASSSLQDNEQFF
cdr3_nt: TGTGCCAGTAGCTCCTTACAAGACAATGAGCAGTTCTTC

v_call: TRBV5-4
j_call: TRBJ2-7
d_call: TRBD2
clone_size: NA
cdr3_aa: CASSLGVGLAGATFYEQYF
cdr3_nt: TGTGCCAGCAGCTTGGGGGTGGGTCTAGCGGGAGCGACCTTCTACGAGCAGTACTTC

v_call: TRBV28
j_call: TRBJ2-3
d_call: TRBD2
clone_size: NA
cdr3_aa: CASSLPLAGVSDTQYF
cdr3_nt: TGTGCCAGCAGTTTACCGCTAGCGGGAGTGTCAGATACGCAGTATTTT

v_call: TRBV7-8
j_call: TRBJ2-7
d_call: TRBD2
clone_size: NA
cdr3_aa: CASSLFPGGPYEQYF
cdr3_nt: TGTGCCAGCAGCTTATTTCCGGGGGGGCCCTACGAGCAGTACTTC

v_call: TRBV2
j_call: TRBJ2-5
d_call: TRBD2
clone_size: NA
cdr3_aa: CATEEGLAETQYF
cdr3_nt: TGTGCCACCGAGGAGGGACTAGCAGAGACCCAGTACTTC

v_call: TRBV7-2
j_call: TRBJ2-1
d_call: NA
clone_size: NA
cdr3_aa: CASNPGWDNEQFF
cdr3_nt: TGTGCCAGCAACCCGGGGTGGGACAATGAGCAGTTCTTC

v_call: TRBV15
j_call: TRBJ1-4
d_call: TRBD1
clone_size: NA
cdr3_aa: CATSRQTGQGGKLFF
cdr3_nt: TGTGCCACCAGCCGCCAGACCGGACAGGGAGGAAAACTGTTTTTT

v_call: TRBV7-2
j_call: TRBJ1-2
d_call: TRBD1
clone_size: NA
cdr3_aa: CASSLGTGMGGYTF
cdr3_nt: TGTGCCAGCAGCTTAGGGACAGGGATGGGGGGCTACACCTTC

v_call: TRBV5-1
j_call: TRBJ2-6
d_call: NA
clone_size: NA
cdr3_aa: CASSLVTGPTSGANVLTF
cdr3_nt: TGCGCCAGCAGCTTGGTCACAGGCCCTACCTCTGGGGCCAACGTCCTGACTTTC

v_call: TRBV7-6
j_call: TRBJ2-5
d_call: NA
clone_size: NA
cdr3_aa: CASSLPGLLETQYF
cdr3_nt: TGTGCCAGCAGCTTGCCAGGGTTATTAGAGACCCAGTACTTC

v_call: TRBV19
j_call: TRBJ2-2
d_call: TRBD2
clone_size: NA
cdr3_aa: CASSIDASGSTGELFF
cdr3_nt: TGTGCCAGTAGTATAGATGCTAGCGGGAGCACCGGGGAGCTGTTTTTT

v_call: TRBV15
j_call: TRBJ2-3
d_call: NA
clone_size: once
cdr3_aa: CATSRVTGRTDTQYF
cdr3_nt: TGTGCCACCAGCAGAGTGACAGGGAGGACAGATACGCAGTATTTT

v_call: TRBV2
j_call: TRBJ1-1
d_call: TRBD1
clone_size: NA
cdr3_aa: CASSGGQGWTEAFF
cdr3_nt: TGTGCCAGCAGTGGGGGACAGGGGTGGACTGAAGCTTTCTTT

v_call: TRBV25-1
j_call: TRBJ2-3
d_call: NA
clone_size: NA
cdr3_aa: CASSFNGQFQYF
cdr3_nt: TGTGCCAGCAGTTTTAATGGACAGTTTCAGTATTTT

v_call: TRBV28
j_call: TRBJ2-3
d_call: NA
clone_size: NA
cdr3_aa: CASNSLRHLRTDTQYF
cdr3_nt: TGTGCCAGCAACTCCTTGAGACACCTCAGGACAGATACGCAGTATTTT

v_call: TRBV6-1
j_call: TRBJ1-2
d_call: NA
clone_size: NA
cdr3_aa: CASSDTGLYGYTF
cdr3_nt: TGTGCCAGCAGTGACACAGGGTTGTATGGCTACACCTTC

v_call: TRBV19
j_call: TRBJ1-1
d_call: NA
clone_size: NA
cdr3_aa: CASSISDSEAFF
cdr3_nt: TGTGCCAGTAGTATATCGGACAGTGAAGCTTTCTTT

v_call: TRBV5-4
j_call: TRBJ1-4
d_call: NA
clone_size: once
cdr3_aa: CASSLVGEGTNEKLFF
cdr3_nt: TGTGCCAGCAGCTTGGTGGGGGAGGGGACTAATGAAAAACTGTTTTTT

v_call: TRBV19
j_call: TRBJ2-7
d_call: TRBD1
clone_size: few
cdr3_aa: CASTAGTGSPGSHEQYF
cdr3_nt: TGTGCCAGTACCGCCGGGACAGGGTCTCCCGGTTCCCACGAGCAGTACTTC

v_call: TRBV20-1
j_call: TRBJ2-1
d_call: NA
clone_size: NA
cdr3_aa: CSAFSAEQFF
cdr3_nt: TGCAGTGCTTTCAGCGCTGAGCAGTTCTTC

v_call: TRBV7-9
j_call: TRBJ2-1
d_call: NA
clone_size: few
cdr3_aa: CASAITRVGGQFF
cdr3_nt: TGTGCCAGCGCCATAACCAGGGTAGGTGGGCAGTTCTTC

v_call: TRBV7-9
j_call: TRBJ2-7
d_call: TRBD2
clone_size: NA
cdr3_aa: CATREREGPHEQYF
cdr3_nt: TGTGCCACCCGGGAGCGGGAGGGCCCCCACGAGCAGTACTTC

v_call: TRBV19
j_call: TRBJ1-1
d_call: TRBD1
clone_size: few
cdr3_aa: CASDPARRGRGTEAFF
cdr3_nt: TGTGCCAGCGACCCCGCCCGTAGGGGGCGCGGGACTGAAGCTTTCTTT

v_call: TRBV28
j_call: TRBJ2-7
d_call: NA
clone_size: NA
cdr3_aa: CASTQPGLFYEQYF
cdr3_nt: TGTGCCAGCACCCAGCCCGGACTATTCTACGAGCAGTACTTC

v_call: TRBV6-6
j_call: TRBJ1-1
d_call: NA
clone_size: NA
cdr3_aa: CASSRGGRTEAFF
cdr3_nt: TGTGCCAGCAGCCGGGGGGGGCGGACTGAAGCTTTCTTT

v_call: TRBV28
j_call: TRBJ2-3
d_call: NA
clone_size: NA
cdr3_aa: CASSPIFQGDTQYF
cdr3_nt: TGTGCCAGCAGTCCTATTTTCCAGGGAGATACGCAGTATTTT

v_call: TRBV11-2
j_call: TRBJ1-2
d_call: NA
clone_size: NA
cdr3_aa: CASSRGANYGYTF
cdr3_nt: TGTGCCAGCAGCCGGGGTGCTAACTATGGCTACACCTTC

v_call: TRBV6-1
j_call: TRBJ1-1
d_call: NA
clone_size: NA
cdr3_aa: CASSEARMNTEAFF
cdr3_nt: TGTGCCAGCAGTGAAGCCAGGATGAACACTGAAGCTTTCTTT

v_call: TRBV4-1
j_call: TRBJ2-2
d_call: NA
clone_size: NA
cdr3_aa: CASSQVAASVGELFF
cdr3_nt: TGCGCCAGCAGCCAAGTGGCGGCTAGCGTCGGGGAGCTGTTTTTT

v_call: TRBV14
j_call: TRBJ2-5
d_call: NA
clone_size: NA
cdr3_aa: CASSQGLGVETQYF
cdr3_nt: TGTGCCAGCAGCCAAGGCCTGGGAGTGGAGACCCAGTACTTC

v_call: TRBV10-1
j_call: TRBJ2-1
d_call: NA
clone_size: NA
cdr3_aa: CASSESRGPLGEQFF
cdr3_nt: TGCGCCAGCAGTGAGTCGAGAGGGCCATTGGGTGAGCAGTTCTTC

v_call: TRBV30
j_call: TRBJ2-3
d_call: TRBD2
clone_size: NA
cdr3_aa: CAWSVLAGALNTQYF
cdr3_nt: TGTGCCTGGAGTGTACTAGCGGGAGCTTTGAATACGCAGTATTTT

v_call: TRBV7-6
j_call: TRBJ2-7
d_call: NA
clone_size: NA
cdr3_aa: CASSPRGTRDYEQYF
cdr3_nt: TGTGCCAGCAGTCCTAGAGGGACTCGGGATTACGAGCAGTACTTC

v_call: TRBV4-3
j_call: TRBJ2-2
d_call: TRBD2
clone_size: once
cdr3_aa: CASSLRLAGGTGELFF
cdr3_nt: TGCGCCAGCAGCCTCCGACTAGCGGGGGGGACCGGGGAGCTGTTTTTT

v_call: TRBV29-1
j_call: TRBJ1-2
d_call: TRBD1
clone_size: NA
cdr3_aa: CSVDPTGGEGYTF
cdr3_nt: TGCAGCGTTGACCCTACAGGGGGAGAGGGCTACACCTTC